This TCR beta chain comes out of a study of blood T cell repertoires in COVID-19. CDR3 length: 18 amino acids. Trimming cost V 4 bases and J 3 bases; bases outside gene matches: 10. The germline V gene encodes CDR1 MNHNS and CDR2 SASEGT. Here immunoSEQ multiplex PCR was the method, and the copy in TCRdb shows in-frame clones only, minus some. In the table there are some 350,000 clones, about 87% of which are singletons. The chain carries TRBV6-1 and TRBJ2-4; the match to TRBD2 covers 12 bases. The specimen sequenced was PBMCs or T cells enriched from blood (not recorded which). The TCR sequence derives from a man younger than 40 who had recovered from COVID-19. This CDR3 reads CASSGASGGAVFKNIQYF. As DNA, the CDR3 is TGTGCCAGCAGTGGGGCTAGCGGGGGGGCGGTCTTCAAAAACATTCAGTACTTC.